The 21 T cell receptor beta chains below come from one sample, sequenced in a study of cytomegalovirus exposure and HLA in healthy donors. This PCR relied on a set of 60 Vbeta primers and 13 Jbeta primers. Sequencing was performed with immunoSEQ multiplex PCR; in TCRdb, only in-frame clones are kept and a portion is missing. The data show about 180,000 clones, 72% seen once. Sequenced: PBMCs. These receptors all come from a human donor in good health.

This clone is a singleton in its sample. The chain combines TRBV7-6 with TRBJ2-1; D not certain. Germline V gene sequence: CDR1 SGHVS, CDR2 FNYEAQ. V lost 2 bases and J 7 bases, leaving 9 bases between the germline ends. The CDR3 extends over 13 amino acids. CDR3 sequence (DNA): TGTGCCAGCAGCTTAAGGCCGACAAATGAGCAGTTCTTC. Encoded protein: CASSLRPTNEQFF.

This sequence joins TRBV19 and TRBJ1-1, with D possibly TRBD1 on 6 matching bases. Germline assignment: CDR1 LNHDA and CDR2 SQIVND (reference sequence). Trimming cost V 5 bases and J 5 bases, with 12 bases left between them. The CDR3 is 13 residues long. CDR3 DNA: TGTGCCAGTAGTTGGGGGGGCTGGACTGAAGCTTTCTTT. It encodes CASSWGGWTEAFF.

V is TRBV7-9 and J is TRBJ2-2; D gene uncertain. Trimming took 3 bases from V and 4 from J, leaving 3 bases between them. The CDR3 contains 12 residues. The germline gives CDR1 SEHNR, CDR2 FQNEAQ (reference sequence). The CDR3 protein is CASSFGTGELFF. In nucleotides, the CDR3 is TGTGCCAGCAGCTTCGGCACCGGGGAGCTGTTTTTT.

The chain uses TRBV6-1 and TRBJ1-2; D possibly corresponds to TRBD1 (5 bases). Trimming cost V 0 bases and J 5 bases, with 13 bases left between them. The CDR3 contains 15 residues. Germline loops: CDR1 MNHNS, CDR2 SASEGT. As DNA, the CDR3 is TGTGCCAGCAGTGAAGCAGCAGGGTTGTGGTATGGCTACACCTTC. It translates to CASSEAAGLWYGYTF.

The gene calls are TRBV5-4 and TRBJ2-1; TRBD1 is a possible D gene (5 bases). V was pared by 2 bases and J by 7 bases, with 16 bases between. CDR1 SGHNT and CDR2 YYREEE come from the germline V gene (reference sequence). The length of the CDR3 is 15 residues. The CDR3 DNA is TGTGCCAGCAGCTTCGGTTCAGGGCGACTGAATGAGCAGTTCTTC. It is translated as CASSFGSGRLNEQFF.

As to this clone: This same CDR3 is encoded by further DNA sequences in the sample. The CDR3 DNA reads as TGCGCCAGCAGCCAAGAGAGAGGAAGCCCCTACGAGCAGTACTTC. This translates into CASSQERGSPYEQYF. This sequence joins TRBV4-1 and TRBJ2-7; no reliable D call. The CDR3 totals 15 residues. The germline V gene has CDR1 MGHRA and CDR2 YSYEKL. V was trimmed by 0 bases and J by 2 bases, leaving 11 bases between them.

In its sample, this clone was seen once. The chain recombines TRBV27 with TRBJ2-3; D may be TRBD1 (5 bases). The CDR3 consists of 14 residues. Trimming removed 8 bases from V and 1 base from J, with 13 bases in between. Germline assignment: CDR1 MNHEY and CDR2 SMNVEV (reference sequence). The CDR3 sequence: CASAGWRGTDTQYF. The CDR3 bases are TGTGCCAGCGCAGGGTGGAGAGGCACAGATACGCAGTATTTT.

The chain couples TRBV20-1 to TRBJ2-7; unclear D gene. With 1 base removed from V and 3 bases from J, the gap between germline ends came to 4 bases. The CDR3 loop spans 11 amino acids. CDR1 and CDR2 from the germline V gene are DFQATT and SNEGSKA (reference sequence). CDR3: CSARVLYEQYF. CDR3 coding DNA: TGCAGTGCTAGAGTACTCTACGAGCAGTACTTC.

V gene TRBV4-2 combines with J gene TRBJ2-7; 13 nucleotides match TRBD2. Germline values: CDR1 LGHNA, CDR2 YNFKEQ. This CDR3 has 17 residues. With V trimmed by 2 bases and J by 2 bases, 6 bases remained unmatched. The CDR3 here is CASSQSSGLAGAYEQYF. CDR3 nucleotide sequence: TGTGCCAGCAGCCAATCATCTGGACTAGCGGGGGCCTACGAGCAGTACTTC.

This clone appeared once. The chain is built from TRBV6-6 and TRBJ2-1; 12 nucleotides match TRBD1. Germline CDR1 and CDR2: MNHNY and SVGAGI (reference sequence). Trimming cost V 5 bases and J 8 bases; bases outside gene matches: 4. This CDR3 has 14 amino acids. The CDR3 spells CASSAGQGAYEQFF. In nucleotides, the CDR3 is TGTGCCAGCAGTGCGGGACAGGGGGCTTATGAGCAGTTCTTC.

This clone was observed once. The chain joins TRBV6-6 to TRBJ2-5; 10 nucleotides line up with TRBD2. In germline, CDR1 is MNHNY, CDR2 SVGAGI (reference sequence). Trimming at V came to 2 bases and at J to 4 bases, leaving 7 bases not matched to a gene. The CDR3 is 16 amino acids. This CDR3 is CASSYQSGGASETQYF. The CDR3 DNA reads as TGTGCCAGCAGTTACCAAAGCGGGGGGGCCTCAGAGACCCAGTACTTC.

The V gene is TRBV5-6, the J gene TRBJ1-2; TRBD1 aligns across 8 bases. This CDR3 contains 17 residues. V lost 2 bases to trimming and J lost 3 bases; unmatched junction nucleotides: 12. Germline V gives CDR1 SGHDT, CDR2 YYEEEE. For the CDR3, the DNA is TGTGCCAGCAGCTTTTTGGGCAGGGGGCGAGTAGACTATGGCTACACCTTC. Protein product: CASSFLGRGRVDYGYTF. Complete variable domain (other parts from reference TRBV5-6 and TRBJ1-2): DAGVTQSPTHLIKTRGQQVTLRCSPKSGHDTVSWYQQALGQGPQFIFQYYEEEERQRGNFPDRFSGHQFPNYSSELNVNALLLGDSALYLCASSFLGRGRVDYGYTFGSGTRLTVV.

The rearrangement links TRBV27 to TRBJ2-3; 10 bases line up with TRBD2. Germline V CDR1 and CDR2: MNHEY, SMNVEV (reference sequence). V lost 0 bases to trimming and J lost 2 bases; unmatched junction nucleotides: 5. The CDR3 has 17 amino acids. For the CDR3, the DNA is TGTGCCAGCAGTTTATCCCCCCTAGCGGGGGCCACAGATACGCAGTATTTT. Translated: CASSLSPLAGATDTQYF.

This chain links TRBV2 with TRBJ2-4; 7 bases match TRBD1. Trimming cost V 2 bases and J 9 bases; bases outside gene matches: 4. CDR3 size: 13 residues. Per germline, CDR1 SNHLY and CDR2 FYNNEI. Here the CDR3 DNA reads TGTGCCAGCAGTGAAAGGACAGGTTCCATTCAGTACTTC. It yields the protein CASSERTGSIQYF.

The chain uses TRBV7-3 and TRBJ2-2; 8 bases are a match to TRBD2. The CDR3 runs to 16 residues. J was trimmed by 6 bases and V by 5 bases; bases with no gene match: 11. Germline CDR1 SGHTA, CDR2 FQGTGA. In DNA, the CDR3 is TGTGCCAGCAGCCTGGGGGTCGGCGGGGGGTCCGGGGAGCTGTTTTTT. Amino acids: CASSLGVGGGSGELFF.

This clone was picked up a small number of times. The chain is built from TRBV5-4 and TRBJ2-1; TRBD2 might be the D (6 bases). Germline values: CDR1 SGHNT, CDR2 YYREEE (reference sequence). CDR3 length: 15 residues. Trimming cost V 4 bases and J 1 base, with 12 bases left between them. The CDR3 DNA follows: TGTGCCAGCAGCACCGGGACTCCTTCCTACAATGAGCAGTTCTTC. Encoded protein: CASSTGTPSYNEQFF.

The CDR3 sequence is CASSLGTSDQETQYF. CDR3 in DNA: TGCGCCAGCAGCCTAGGGACTAGCGATCAAGAGACCCAGTACTTC. The chain is built from TRBV5-1 and TRBJ2-5, with TRBD2 matching over 10 bases. J was trimmed by 2 bases and V by 4 bases; bases with no gene match: 5. This CDR3 has 15 residues. Per germline, CDR1 SGHRS and CDR2 YFSETQ.

The V call is TRBV15, the J call TRBJ2-3; 7 bases map to TRBD2. The germline CDR1 and CDR2 sequences are LNHNV and YYDKDF (reference sequence). V was clipped by 1 base and J by 5 bases; unmatched bases: 9. The CDR3 sequence is 16 residues long. The CDR3 sequence: CATSRAGDYLGDTQYF. The CDR3 DNA follows: TGTGCCACCAGCAGAGCGGGGGACTACCTGGGAGATACGCAGTATTTT.

The chain uses TRBV2 and TRBJ2-2; the match to TRBD1 covers 7 bases. The junction had 3 bases not matched to a gene; V was cut back by 7 bases and J by 4 bases. The germline CDR1 and CDR2 sequences are SNHLY and FYNNEI. The CDR3 consists of 13 residues. Written as DNA, the CDR3 is TGTGCCAGCAAACAGGGGCCCACCGGGGAGCTGTTTTTT. This codes for CASKQGPTGELFF.

V is TRBV7-9 and J is TRBJ2-5; no firm D call. This CDR3 spans 10 amino acids. Trimming removed 5 bases at V and 5 bases at J, with 3 bases between. Germline CDR1 SEHNR, CDR2 FQNEAQ (reference sequence). This chain's CDR3 is CASSLETQYF. The CDR3 DNA is TGTGCCAGCAGCCTGGAGACCCAGTACTTC.

The chain uses TRBV27 and TRBJ1-2; the match to TRBD1 covers 8 bases. This CDR3 is built from 16 residues. Germline assignment: CDR1 MNHEY and CDR2 SMNVEV (reference sequence). V was clipped by 3 bases and J by 5 bases; unmatched bases: 11. The CDR3 coding sequence is TGTGCCAGCAGTTTGACAACCCCGGGACAGGCATATGGCTACACCTTC. This encodes CASSLTTPGQAYGYTF.